This T cell receptor beta chain was obtained from a study of CD8+CD57+ T cells in acquired aplastic anemia. On the study more broadly: Sorted cells (CD4+ and CD8+) yielded DNA amounts that averaged roughly 3.2 ug. Mean read depth for CD4+ cells from healthy donors was around 11 million.

CDR1 GTSNPN and CDR2 SVGIG come from the germline V gene (reference sequence). Between the trimmed V and J ends, which lost 3 bases and 4 bases, there was a span of 13 bases. This CDR3 comprises 14 residues. The use of genomic DNA as template underpinned the TCR beta VDJ and CDR3 profiling. TCRdb re-derived calls from the reads in MiXCR, one entry per CDR3 protein. Of fewer than 250,000 distinct CDR3 sequences in the sample, roughly half were seen once. The source is a human donor in good health, serving as a control. The sample comprised sorted CD4+, CD8+, or CD8+CD57+ T cells (not recorded which) from PBMCs. The chain uses TRBV30 and TRBJ2-1; D remains unclear. The CDR3 loop reads CAWSLGMGYNEQFF. The CDR3 nucleotides read TGTGCCTGGAGCCTAGGGATGGGTTACAATGAGCAGTTCTTC.